This T cell receptor (beta chain) was captured by sequencing in a study of control samples from healthy donors and cancer patients. V was trimmed by 0 bases and J by 4 bases, leaving 19 bases between them. The germline CDR1 and CDR2 sequences are SGHRS and YFSETQ. This CDR3 contains 17 residues. Repertoires were generated with immunoSEQ multiplex PCR, while TCRdb's copy carries only in-frame clones and drops some. The table lists some 120,000 clones, roughly 92% of them singletons, with around 0.6% in the top ten. The chain uses TRBV5-1 and TRBJ1-1; D is undetermined. Sequencing was carried out using PBMCs. The source is an elderly man with head and neck cancer. In nucleotides, the CDR3 is TGCGCCAGCAGCTTGGCCGATAGGCAGGTTCGTAGCACTGAAGCTTTCTTT. Translated, it gives CASSLADRQVRSTEAFF.